Below are 27 T cell receptor beta chains sequenced from a single sample in a study of T cells in Graves' hyperthyroidism and ophthalmopathy. Amplified regions were TCR beta CDR3 sequences from RNA transcripts. Researchers ran a first-round RT-PCR on the TCR CDR3 using the HTBI primer set. TCRdb reprocessed the multiplex PCR reads with MiXCR, giving one entry per CDR3 protein. Among fewer than 500,000 distinct CDR3 sequences listed, about 15% were seen once. Sequences were obtained from blood. All receptors derive from a woman in her 30s with Graves' ophthalmopathy.

This clonotype was seen many times. The rearrangement joins TRBV5-1 to TRBJ2-3; D not resolved. V lost 1 base and J lost 0, with 9 bases in between. The CDR3 extends over 15 amino acids. From germline, CDR1 is SGHRS and CDR2 YFSETQ. CDR3 residues: CASSLSTPSTDTQYF. The CDR3 DNA is TGCGCCAGCAGCTTGAGTACTCCGAGCACAGATACGCAGTATTTT. The full variable domain, rest sourced from reference TRBV5-1 and TRBJ2-3, is KAGVTQTPRYLIKTRGQQVTLSCSPISGHRSVSWYQQTPGQGLQFLFEYFSETQRNKGNFPGRFSGRQFSNSRSEMNVSTLELGDSALYLCASSLSTPSTDTQYFGPGTRLTVL.

This clonotype was counted many times. The genes are TRBV12-3 or TRBV12-4 and TRBJ1-2; 11 nucleotides line up with TRBD1. V lost 2 bases to trimming and J lost 4 bases; unmatched junction nucleotides: 3. The CDR3 sequence is 15 residues long. The CDR3 DNA follows: TGTGCCAGCAGTTTAAGGACAGGGGGCGTCTATGGCTACACCTTC. Translation gives CASSLRTGGVYGYTF.

This clonotype was seen ten or more times. The chain has TRBV4-1 and TRBJ2-5; 9 bases align to TRBD2. V was clipped by 3 bases and J by 3 bases; unmatched bases: 2. Looked up from germline, CDR1 is MGHRA and CDR2 is YSYEKL. The length of the CDR3 is 14 residues. CDR3 in amino acids: CASSHRTSEETQYF. The CDR3 region has the DNA TGCGCCAGCAGCCACCGGACTAGCGAAGAGACCCAGTACTTC.

There are many counts of this clonotype. J is TRBJ2-2 and V is TRBV20-1; a weak D match, TRBD1 (5 bases). The germline V gene encodes CDR1 DFQATT and CDR2 SNEGSKA (reference sequence). Trimming removed 3 bases from V and 2 bases from J, with 13 bases in between. CDR3 size: 15 residues. The CDR3, as DNA: TGCAGTGCTAGTCCCAGGGCATTTAACACCGGGGAGCTGTTTTTT. Protein sequence: CSASPRAFNTGELFF.

This clonotype was found many times. The chain is built from TRBV2 and TRBJ2-6; 9 nucleotides match TRBD1. Trimming at V came to 10 bases and at J to 9 bases, leaving 13 bases not matched to a gene. The CDR3 runs to 15 residues. Germline CDR1 and CDR2: SNHLY and FYNNEI. CDR3 nucleotides: TGTGCCACCCGACAGGGGGAGGCTGGTGGCAACGTCCTGACTTTC. It is translated as CATRQGEAGGNVLTF.

This clonotype has a count of ten or more. CDR3: CASIRDIMSGEQFF. As DNA, the CDR3 is TGTGCCAGCATCCGGGACATCATGAGCGGTGAGCAGTTCTTC. V is TRBV2 and J is TRBJ2-1; the D gene is possibly TRBD1 (6 bases). From germline, CDR1 is SNHLY and CDR2 FYNNEI. V was clipped by 7 bases and J by 9 bases, with 19 bases between them. CDR3 length equals 14 residues.

This clonotype was recorded many times. This chain joins TRBV2 and TRBJ2-4, with D hard to call. V was pared by 5 bases and J by 6 bases, with 2 bases between. The germline gives CDR1 SNHLY, CDR2 FYNNEI. This CDR3 region has 10 residues. In nucleotides, the CDR3 is TGTGCCAGCAGTTTAAACATTCAGTACTTC. It codes for CASSLNIQYF.

This clonotype was found many times. The rearrangement uses TRBV7-3 and TRBJ2-2; D perhaps matches TRBD2 (5 bases). Per the germline V gene, CDR1 is SGHTA and CDR2 is FQGTGA. V dropped 5 bases and J dropped 1 base, with 8 bases sitting between them. The CDR3 runs to 14 residues. The CDR3 bases are TGTGCCAGCAGCACCGGGGTGAACACCGGGGAGCTGTTTTTT. Its protein is CASSTGVNTGELFF.

This clonotype occurred many times. The CDR3 reads CASSLPWDRGGEQYF. CDR3 DNA: TGTGCCAGCAGCTTGCCTTGGGACAGGGGCGGAGAGCAGTACTTC. The chain recombines TRBV5-6 with TRBJ2-7; 10 positions agree with TRBD1. J lost 7 bases, V lost 1 base, and 8 bases had no gene match. Germline CDR1 SGHDT, CDR2 YYEEEE. The CDR3 sequence is 15 residues long.

This clonotype was observed at least ten times. This chain joins TRBV11-2 and TRBJ2-3; possibly TRBD1 or TRBD2 for D (6 bases each). This CDR3 comprises 19 residues. Germline V lookup: CDR1 SGHAT, CDR2 FQNNGV. The germline V and J ends were trimmed by 2 bases and 0 bases, with 21 bases remaining between them. The CDR3 is CASSLRGHHYKISTDTQYF. CDR3 nucleotides: TGTGCCAGCAGCTTACGGGGGCACCACTACAAAATCAGCACAGATACGCAGTATTTT.

This clonotype appeared a single time. One end of the junction fails to match germline, which may point to a read error. The chain couples TRBV6-1 to TRBJ1-1, with TRBD1 matching 9 bases. Germline assignment: CDR1 MNHNS and CDR2 SASEGT. The CDR3 extends over 15 amino acids. Here the CDR3 DNA reads TGTGCCAGCAGTCCCCGGACAGGGGCTAACACTGAAGTTTTCTTT. It translates to CASSPRTGANTEVFF.

Remarks on this clonotype: A much larger clone sits a single nucleotide away, making a read error possible. The rearrangement links TRBV20-1 to TRBJ2-1, with D unclear. CDR1 is DFQATT and CDR2 is SNEGSKA in the germline V gene (reference sequence). V lost 3 bases and J lost 12, with 18 bases in between. The length of the CDR3 is 13 residues. The CDR3 protein is CSARGKTWDGQFF. The DNA of the CDR3 is TGCAGTGCTAGGGGGAAGACATGGGATGGGCAGTTCTTC.

The sample holds many counts of this clonotype. The CDR3, as DNA: TGTGCCAGCAGTGAAGCTCGGAATAGCAATCAGCCCCAGCATTTT. This codes for CASSEARNSNQPQHF. The V and J genes are TRBV2 and TRBJ1-5; D call uncertain. Germline V gives CDR1 SNHLY, CDR2 FYNNEI. The CDR3 sequence is 15 residues long. V was clipped by 0 bases and J by 0 bases, with 6 bases between them.

This clonotype was seen ten or more times. The chain is built from TRBV11-2 and TRBJ1-1, with D perhaps matching TRBD1 (6 bases). Germline CDR1 and CDR2: SGHAT and FQNNGV. The CDR3 length is 12 residues. Trimming shortened V by 2 bases and J by 8 bases, and 9 bases separated the two germline ends. The CDR3 nucleotides read TGTGCCAGCAGCTTAAGGACAGAGGAAGCTTTCTTT. This codes for CASSLRTEEAFF.

On this clonotype: A much larger clone differs by one base, so this may be a read error. V gene TRBV5-1 combines with J gene TRBJ2-2; 7 nucleotides line up with TRBD2. The CDR3 spans 16 residues. V lost 6 bases, J lost 2 bases, and 10 bases stayed unmatched. Germline values: CDR1 SGHRS, CDR2 YFSETQ. Here the CDR3 DNA reads TGCGCCAGCATCCTCCTCGCGGGGGACAACACCGGGGAGCTGTTTTTT. Amino acids: CASILLAGDNTGELFF.

This clonotype was counted ten times or more. The chain couples TRBV28 to TRBJ2-5; 7 positions agree with TRBD1. The CDR3 contains 15 residues. The V and J ends lost 2 bases and 3 bases, in that order; junction bases with no gene match: 6. Germline CDR1 is MDHEN and CDR2 is SYDVKM. This CDR3 reads CASSLPGTDKETQYF. The CDR3 DNA sequence: TGTGCCAGCAGTTTACCCGGGACAGATAAAGAGACCCAGTACTTC.

This clonotype was detected ten times or more. This chain connects TRBV3-1 to TRBJ1-2, with D tentatively TRBD1 (5 bases). V was trimmed by 0 bases and J by 4 bases, leaving 12 bases between them. Germline-derived CDR1 and CDR2 are LGHDT and YNNKEL (reference sequence). There are 15 residues in the CDR3. CDR3 region: CASSQDNTGAYGYTF. DNA for the CDR3: TGTGCCAGCAGCCAAGATAATACAGGTGCCTATGGCTACACCTTC.

This clonotype was found many times. The chain combines TRBV6-1 with TRBJ2-2; D call uncertain. V dropped 7 bases and J dropped 6 bases, with 6 bases sitting between them. The length of the CDR3 is 11 residues. Germline V gives CDR1 MNHNS, CDR2 SASEGT. The CDR3 DNA follows: TGTGCCAGCACTCTTGCCGGGGAGCTGTTTTTT. As protein: CASTLAGELFF.

At least ten counts were recorded for this clonotype. This chain uses TRBV20-1 with TRBJ2-2, with 9 bases fitting TRBD1. With V trimmed by 2 bases and J by 5 bases, 6 bases remained unmatched. Germline CDR1 and CDR2: DFQATT and SNEGSKA (reference sequence). The CDR3 spans 15 residues. The CDR3 reads CSARRGTGLTGELFF. CDR3 DNA: TGCAGTGCTAGACGAGGGACAGGGCTAACCGGGGAGCTGTTTTTT.

This clonotype came up many times. The DNA of the CDR3 is TGTGCCAGCAGCAAGCGGGGGGGCTCGCCAGATACGCAGTATTTT. Translated: CASSKRGGSPDTQYF. The gene calls are TRBV11-2 and TRBJ2-3, with 10 bases matching TRBD2. The ends lost 5 bases at V and 4 bases at J; junction bases unmatched: 6. This CDR3 comprises 15 residues. Germline values: CDR1 SGHAT, CDR2 FQNNGV.

V is TRBV5-4 and J is TRBJ2-2; D may match TRBD1 or TRBD2 (7 bases each). V was shortened by 6 bases and J by 5 bases, with 23 bases between the two germline ends. The CDR3 runs to 17 residues. CDR1 is SGHNT, CDR2 YYREEE, per germline (reference sequence). CDR3 nucleotide sequence: TGTGCCAGCAATTCCCAGGGGCCAGGGGGGGGGACCGGGGAGCTGTTTTTT. This sequence encodes CASNSQGPGGGTGELFF.

This clonotype has a count of ten or more. The chain employs TRBV15 and TRBJ2-2, with 9 bases identical to TRBD1. The V gene's germline CDR1 is LNHNV and CDR2 YYDKDF (reference sequence). The V segment lost 3 bases and the J segment 3 bases; nucleotides outside the gene matches: 5. The CDR3 totals 16 residues. This CDR3 reads CATSRGQGTYTGELFF. CDR3 DNA: TGTGCCACCAGCAGGGGACAGGGAACCTACACCGGGGAGCTGTTTTTT.

The chain couples TRBV6-1 to TRBJ2-6; D might be TRBD1 (6 bases). The CDR3 runs 18 residues. V lost 1 base to trimming and J lost 0 bases, with 13 bases between them. Per the germline V gene, CDR1 is MNHNS and CDR2 is SASEGT. The CDR3 is CASSEGPGGLSGANVLTF. The CDR3 nucleotides read TGTGCCAGCAGTGAAGGTCCTGGGGGCCTCTCTGGGGCCAACGTCCTGACTTTC.

This clonotype was recorded at least ten times. The CDR3 nucleotides are TGTGCCAGCAGCTTAGTTATCACAGTTGAAGCTTTCTTT. Translating it yields CASSLVITVEAFF. This chain joins TRBV7-8 and TRBJ1-1; D is ambiguous. Germline loops: CDR1 SGHVS, CDR2 FQNEAQ. The germline V and J ends were trimmed by 1 base and 7 bases, with 10 bases remaining between them. The length of the CDR3 is 13 residues.

This clonotype was recorded many times. The chain links TRBV5-1 to TRBJ2-1; possibly TRBD2 for D (5 bases). The ends were cut back, 0 bases at V and 6 bases at J, with 7 bases in the middle. CDR3 length: 13 amino acids. The V gene's germline CDR1 is SGHRS and CDR2 YFSETQ. In nucleotides, the CDR3 is TGCGCCAGCAGCTTGGCCGCGGGCAATGAGCAGTTCTTC. It translates to CASSLAAGNEQFF.

The chain recombines TRBV7-9 with TRBJ1-3; possible D gene TRBD1, 5 bases. V was clipped by 4 bases and J by 0 bases, with 13 bases between them. The germline V gene encodes CDR1 SEHNR and CDR2 FQNEAQ (reference sequence). There are 16 residues in the CDR3. DNA for the CDR3: TGTGCCAGCAGCTCCGGGGGACCGAACTCTGGAAACACCATATATTTT. Protein: CASSSGGPNSGNTIYF. The variable domain in full, with the rest retrieved from reference TRBV7-9 and TRBJ1-3, is DTGVSQNPRHKITKRGQNVTFRCDPISEHNRLYWYRQTLGQGPEFLTYFQNEAQLEKSRLLSDRFSAERPKGSFSTLEIQRTEQGDSAMYLCASSSGGPNSGNTIYFGEGSWLTVV.

The table lists this clonotype with many counts. This rearrangement joins TRBV5-8 to TRBJ2-7; no firm D call. Between the trimmed V and J ends, which lost 4 bases and 2 bases, there was a span of 7 bases. The CDR3 is 12 amino acids. Germline lookup yields CDR1 SGHTS and CDR2 YDEGEE. This CDR3 reads CASSKTPYEQYF. The CDR3 nucleotides read TGTGCCAGCAGCAAAACTCCCTACGAGCAGTACTTC.